The 5 T cell receptor beta chains below were found in one sample sequenced in a study of CD8+CD57+ T cells in acquired aplastic anemia. The template for TCR beta VDJ and CDR3 sequence profiling was genomic DNA. MiXCR, run by TCRdb on the reads, gives a single entry per CDR3 protein. In the table there are 200,000 to 300,000 distinct CDR3 sequences, about 80% of which are singletons. The authors sequenced patients whose flow cytometry had shown CD8+CD57+ cell expansion. The material sequenced was sorted CD4+, CD8+, or CD8+CD57+ T cells (not recorded which) from PBMCs. All receptors come from a human donor with aplastic anemia.

This clonotype was seen just once. A junction end diverges from the germline sequence, so it may reflect a read error. The chain is built from TRBV7-8 and TRBJ1-5; possible D gene TRBD1, 6 bases. This CDR3 comprises 13 residues. CDR1 and CDR2 from the germline V gene are SGHVS and FQNEAQ. The CDR3 spells CASSQSGAQPQHF. The CDR3 DNA reads TGCGCCAGCAGCCAGTCAGGGGCTCAGCCCCAGCATTTT.

Note on this clonotype: An end of the junction differs from the germline gene, which may be a read error. The chain links TRBV7-3 to TRBJ1-2, with no clear D. Germline CDR1 is SGHTA and CDR2 is FQGTGA. The CDR3 has 13 amino acids. Written as DNA, the CDR3 is TGTGCCAGCAGCCAAGGCGGTGGAGACACCGGGGCCTTC. The encoded protein is CASSQGGGDTGAF.

To note about this clonotype: At one end, the junction sequence differs from germline, possibly due to a read error. The CDR3 DNA follows: TGTGCCAGCACCTTAGATCCCACAGGCAACACTGAAGCTTTCTTT. Residues: CASTLDPTGNTEAFF. V gene TRBV7-3 combines with J gene TRBJ1-1; D possibly corresponds to TRBD1 (5 bases). Germline loops: CDR1 SGHTA, CDR2 FQGTGA. This CDR3 is built from 15 residues. Together with reference TRBV7-3 and TRBJ1-1, the CDR3 gives the full variable domain: GAGVSQTPSNKVTEKGKYVELRCDPISGHTALYWYRQSLGQGPEFLIYFQGTGAADDSGLPNDRFFAVRPEGSVSTLKIQRTERGDSAVYLCASTLDPTGNTEAFFGQGTRLTVV.

This clonotype showed up many times. This chain joins TRBV19 and TRBJ1-2; D is possibly TRBD1 (5 bases). The CDR3 spans 14 residues. V was shortened by 2 bases and J by 3 bases, with 10 bases between the two germline ends. CDR1 and CDR2 from the germline V gene are LNHDA and SQIVND (reference sequence). CDR3: CASSIMGQDYGYTF. CDR3 coding DNA: TGTGCCAGTAGTATAATGGGGCAGGACTATGGCTACACCTTC.

The genes are TRBV2 and TRBJ1-3; TRBD1 matches at 7 bases. Germline lookup yields CDR1 SNHLY and CDR2 FYNNEI. The CDR3 contains 13 residues. The CDR3 DNA reads as TGTACCGGACTCCGGGACAGCGGAAACACCATATATTTT. Translating gives CTGLRDSGNTIYF.